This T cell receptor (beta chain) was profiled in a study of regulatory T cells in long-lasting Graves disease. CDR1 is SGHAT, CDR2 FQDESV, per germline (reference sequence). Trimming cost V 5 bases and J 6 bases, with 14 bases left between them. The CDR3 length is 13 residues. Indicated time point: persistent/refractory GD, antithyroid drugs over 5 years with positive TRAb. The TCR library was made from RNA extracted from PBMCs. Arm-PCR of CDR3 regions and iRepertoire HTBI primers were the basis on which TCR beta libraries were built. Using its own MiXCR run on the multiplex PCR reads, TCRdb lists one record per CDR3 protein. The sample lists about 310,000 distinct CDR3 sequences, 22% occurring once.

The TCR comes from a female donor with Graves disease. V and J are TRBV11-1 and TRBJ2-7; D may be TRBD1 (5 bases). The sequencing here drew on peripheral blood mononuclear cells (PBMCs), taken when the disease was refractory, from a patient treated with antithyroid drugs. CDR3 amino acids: CASSLGPRAEQYF. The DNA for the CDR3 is TGTGCCAGCAGCCTCGGACCCAGGGCCGAGCAGTACTTC.